A single sample is the source of the 30 T cell receptor beta chains below, sequenced in a study of T cell responses to AZD1222 COVID-19 vaccine. Generated by immunoSEQ multiplex PCR, the TCRdb table keeps only in-frame clones and is missing some. The repertoire holds some 110,000 clones, with 80% to 85% as singletons. The sequencing here drew on peripheral blood, taken on day 0 of AZD1222 vaccination. The receptors were gathered from an adult in good health.

A word on this clone: In the same sample, other DNA sequences code for this CDR3. This rearrangement joins TRBV10-2 to TRBJ2-5, with a tentative D call TRBD2 (5 bases). The length of the CDR3 is 13 residues. The germline V gene encodes CDR1 WSHSY and CDR2 SAAADI. The V end was cut by 2 bases, the J end by 4 bases, with 8 bases between. CDR3 coding DNA: TGCGCCAGCAGTGAGGGTGGGAGAGAGACCCAGTACTTC. Translated, it gives CASSEGGRETQYF.

The chain is built from TRBV5-1 and TRBJ1-6; 7 nucleotides align to TRBD1. Germline loops: CDR1 SGHRS, CDR2 YFSETQ. CDR3 size: 17 residues. V gave up 3 bases and J gave up 0 bases; unmatched junction bases: 6. CDR3 in DNA: TGCGCCAGCAGCTCCCGACAGGGAAGCTCCTATAATTCACCCCTCCACTTT. Its protein product is CASSSRQGSSYNSPLHF. Supplemented by reference TRBV5-1 and TRBJ1-6, the full variable domain reads KAGVTQTPRYLIKTRGQQVTLSCSPISGHRSVSWYQQTPGQGLQFLFEYFSETQRNKGNFPGRFSGRQFSNSRSEMNVSTLELGDSALYLCASSSRQGSSYNSPLHFGNGTRLTVT.

J is TRBJ1-2 and V is TRBV9; D is unclear. This CDR3 contains 15 residues. Trimming removed 7 bases at V and 5 bases at J, with 21 bases between. CDR1 is SGDLS, CDR2 YYNGEE, per germline. For the CDR3, the DNA is TGTGCCAGCCTTGAGGGCGGGCGTAAGGGATATGGCTACACCTTC. Its protein product is CASLEGGRKGYGYTF.

The chain is built from TRBV5-4 and TRBJ2-7; the match to TRBD2 covers 13 bases. The CDR3 has 17 residues. The J segment lost 1 base and the V segment lost 0 bases, leaving 4 bases of the junction unmatched. Germline lookup yields CDR1 SGHNT and CDR2 YYREEE (reference sequence). The CDR3: CASSLGLAGGPSYEQYF. The CDR3 nucleotides are TGTGCCAGCAGCTTGGGACTAGCGGGAGGTCCTTCCTACGAGCAGTACTTC.

The J gene is TRBJ2-1, the V gene TRBV6-5; 7 positions match TRBD2. Germline V gives CDR1 MNHEY, CDR2 SVGAGI. This CDR3 contains 13 residues. The trim removed 6 bases at V and 10 bases at J, leaving 9 bases unmatched. The CDR3 reads CASRSGGVGEQFF. The CDR3 region has the DNA TGTGCCAGCAGATCGGGAGGTGTAGGGGAGCAGTTCTTC.

This clone was detected once. The chain employs TRBV19 and TRBJ1-1, with D perhaps TRBD1 (5 bases). V dropped 6 bases and J dropped 9 bases, with 11 bases sitting between them. Germline V gene sequence: CDR1 LNHDA, CDR2 SQIVND (reference sequence). The length of the CDR3 is 11 residues. The CDR3: CASSRDFQAFF. In nucleotides, the CDR3 is TGTGCCAGTAGCCGGGACTTTCAAGCTTTCTTT.

The sample holds one count of this clone. V and J are TRBV19 and TRBJ1-5, with D perhaps TRBD1 (6 bases). This CDR3 has 13 amino acids. Trimming cost V 7 bases and J 6 bases, with 13 bases left between them. From germline, CDR1 is LNHDA and CDR2 SQIVND (reference sequence). CDR3 amino acids: CASTTGRVQPQHF. CDR3 coding DNA: TGTGCCAGTACCACAGGGAGGGTTCAGCCCCAGCATTTT.

The rearrangement joins TRBV6-5 to TRBJ2-3; 8 bases are a match to TRBD1. Looked up from germline, CDR1 is MNHEY and CDR2 is SVGAGI. CDR3 length: 15 amino acids. With 6 bases clipped from V and 0 bases from J, the junction kept 5 bases outside the gene matches. The CDR3 spells CASRRQGPSTDTQYF. In DNA, the CDR3 is TGTGCCAGCAGGCGACAGGGGCCAAGCACAGATACGCAGTATTTT.

The chain is built from TRBV7-9 and TRBJ1-2; TRBD1 might be the D (5 bases). This CDR3 has 17 residues. V was clipped by 5 bases and J by 4 bases, with 23 bases between them. Germline-derived CDR1 and CDR2 are SEHNR and FQNEAQ (reference sequence). CDR3 in DNA: TGTGCCAGCAGCCCCCCCCTAGGCGGCAGGGATTTCTATGGCTACACCTTC. Protein sequence: CASSPPLGGRDFYGYTF.

V is TRBV6-5 and J is TRBJ2-7; 7 positions agree with TRBD1. J was trimmed by 4 bases and V by 2 bases; bases with no gene match: 11. This CDR3 has 16 residues. The germline CDR1 and CDR2 sequences are MNHEY and SVGAGI. The DNA for the CDR3 is TGTGCCAGCAGTTACCCTAACAGGGGTGAGATTTACGAGCAGTACTTC. Translation gives CASSYPNRGEIYEQYF.

The gene calls are TRBV30 and TRBJ1-4; D is perhaps TRBD1 (6 bases). Germline values: CDR1 GTSNPN, CDR2 SVGIG (reference sequence). CDR3 length equals 14 residues. V gave up 0 bases and J gave up 8 bases, with 13 bases separating them. The CDR3 is CAWSVNRVGEKLFF. The DNA for the CDR3 is TGTGCCTGGAGTGTAAACAGGGTTGGCGAAAAACTGTTTTTT.

The V gene is TRBV5-1, the J gene TRBJ2-1, with no clear D. There are 13 residues in the CDR3. The germline V gene has CDR1 SGHRS and CDR2 YFSETQ. V lost 7 bases and J lost 8, with 16 bases in between. CDR3 nucleotide sequence: TGCGCCAGCTCCCCGTCTAGTGCGGATGAGCAGTTCTTC. Amino acids: CASSPSSADEQFF.

In its sample, this clone was seen once. The rearrangement links TRBV4-3 to TRBJ1-5, with D possibly TRBD1 on 5 matching bases. The CDR3 consists of 17 residues. Between the trimmed V and J ends, which lost 0 bases and 2 bases, there was a span of 14 bases. Per germline, CDR1 LGHNA and CDR2 YSLEER. Written as DNA, the CDR3 is TGCGCCAGCAGCCAAGATCCCCAGGGTCAGGGCAATCAGCCCCAGCATTTT. Protein sequence: CASSQDPQGQGNQPQHF.

The genes are TRBV2 and TRBJ1-1; weak D call: TRBD1 (6 bases). Germline loops: CDR1 SNHLY, CDR2 FYNNEI. The CDR3 runs 13 residues. The V gene lost 1 base and the J gene lost 5 bases, with 8 bases spanning the gap. The CDR3 here is CASSEEGGTEAFF. CDR3 nucleotide sequence: TGTGCCAGCAGTGAAGAAGGGGGAACTGAAGCTTTCTTT. The whole variable domain, remainder taken from reference TRBV2 and TRBJ1-1, is EPEVTQTPSHQVTQMGQEVILRCVPISNHLYFYWYRQILGQKVEFLVSFYNNEISEKSEIFDDQFSVERPDGSNFTLKIRSTKLEDSAMYFCASSEEGGTEAFFGQGTRLTVV.

The V and J genes are TRBV6-5 and TRBJ1-4; D is undetermined. V lost 11 bases, J lost 3 bases, and 13 bases lay in between. The CDR3 has 13 residues. CDR1 is MNHEY and CDR2 is SVGAGI in the germline V gene. CDR3 in amino acids: CAGGPEPNEKLFF. CDR3 nucleotide sequence: TGTGCCGGCGGGCCCGAGCCTAATGAAAAACTGTTTTTT.

This sequence joins TRBV5-1 and TRBJ1-6; weak D call: TRBD1 (6 bases). CDR1 and CDR2 (germline): SGHRS, YFSETQ. V was cut by 0 bases and J by 0 bases, with 16 bases left in between. The CDR3 sequence is 19 residues long. The CDR3 sequence is CASSLGSDSLSSYNSPLHF. In nucleotides, the CDR3 is TGCGCCAGCAGCTTGGGGTCGGACAGCTTGAGCTCCTATAATTCACCCCTCCACTTT.

This sequence joins TRBV27 and TRBJ1-1, with TRBD1 as a possible D gene (6 bases). V was cut by 5 bases and J by 2 bases, with 12 bases left in between. Looked up from germline, CDR1 is MNHEY and CDR2 is SMNVEV (reference sequence). The CDR3 is 14 amino acids. CDR3 residues: CASSTQGKNTEAFF. The CDR3, as DNA: TGTGCCAGCAGTACACAGGGAAAAAACACTGAAGCTTTCTTT.

This chain uses TRBV21-1 with TRBJ2-1; TRBD1 was called by the table and not checked on the DNA. TRBV21-1 is recorded as a pseudogene. This CDR3 comprises 8 residues. CDR3 bases: TGTGCCAGCCGCCCTGGGCTCTTC. Translating gives CASRPGLF.

The chain joins TRBV7-9 to TRBJ2-7, with 7 nucleotides matching TRBD1. Losses at the gene ends were 5 bases for V and 7 bases for J; bases not matched to a gene: 11. The CDR3 runs 14 residues. Germline V gene data show CDR1 as SEHNR and CDR2 as FQNEAQ (reference sequence). In DNA, the CDR3 is TGTGCCAGCAGCCACTGGGACAGCCCTTTTGAGCAGTACTTC. Translation: CASSHWDSPFEQYF.

This clone was recorded a few times. The chain uses TRBV27 and TRBJ2-1; possible D gene TRBD2, 6 bases. The germline V gene has CDR1 MNHEY and CDR2 SMNVEV (reference sequence). There are 15 residues in the CDR3. Trimming cost V 10 bases and J 0 bases, with 16 bases left between them. CDR3 sequence (DNA): TGTGCCACGGGCGGGGATGGAAGCTCCTACAATGAGCAGTTCTTC. Translation gives CATGGDGSSYNEQFF.

The rearrangement uses TRBV24-1 and TRBJ2-3, with TRBD1 as a possible D gene (5 bases). Germline loops: CDR1 KGHDR, CDR2 SFDVKD. CDR3 length: 17 residues. Trimming pared 2 bases from V and 1 base from J, leaving 15 bases between. CDR3 amino acids: CATSDWVGAGRTDTQYF. CDR3 DNA: TGTGCCACCAGTGATTGGGTTGGGGCAGGGCGCACAGATACGCAGTATTTT.

This rearrangement joins TRBV7-9 to TRBJ2-1; D is perhaps TRBD1 (6 bases). With 5 bases removed from V and 7 bases from J, the gap between germline ends came to 12 bases. There are 13 residues in the CDR3. Germline values: CDR1 SEHNR, CDR2 FQNEAQ (reference sequence). The CDR3 sequence: CASSTRQANEQFF. The CDR3 nucleotides read TGTGCCAGCAGCACGAGACAGGCTAATGAGCAGTTCTTC.

The genes are TRBV6-2 or TRBV6-3 and TRBJ1-5; no firm D call. The CDR3 is made up of 13 amino acids. Germline V gene lookup returns CDR1 MNHEY and CDR2 SVGEGT. The V end was cut by 2 bases, the J end by 7 bases, with 9 bases between. The CDR3 nucleotides are TGTGCCAGCAGTTACGCTGGGGAACAGCCCCAGCATTTT. It codes for CASSYAGEQPQHF.

CDR3 amino acids: CASSRGLAGGDEQYF. The CDR3 nucleotides are TGTGCCAGCAGCCGAGGACTAGCCGGAGGCGACGAGCAGTACTTC. The rearrangement links TRBV7-9 to TRBJ2-7, with TRBD2 matching over 8 bases. J lost 5 bases, V lost 5 bases, and 11 bases had no gene match. This CDR3 has 15 residues. The germline V gene encodes CDR1 SEHNR and CDR2 FQNEAQ (reference sequence).

The V call is TRBV7-2, the J call TRBJ2-7, with 9 bases aligning to TRBD1. The CDR3 totals 14 residues. In germline, CDR1 is SGHTA, CDR2 FQGNSA. Germline trimming cut 6 bases from V and 4 bases from J; bases unmatched to any gene: 7. The CDR3: CASRGPGQGYEQYF. The DNA for the CDR3 is TGTGCCAGCAGGGGCCCGGGACAGGGTTACGAGCAGTACTTC. Combining the CDR3 with reference TRBV7-2 and TRBJ2-7 gives the whole variable domain GAGVSQSPSNKVTEKGKDVELRCDPISGHTALYWYRQSLGQGLEFLIYFQGNSAPDKSGLPSDRFSAERTGGSVSTLTIQRTQQEDSAVYLCASRGPGQGYEQYFGPGTRLTVT.

This clone was observed once. Other DNA sequences in the sample encode the same CDR3. The chain is built from TRBV12-3 or TRBV12-4 and TRBJ1-2; D is undetermined. This CDR3 comprises 13 residues. V was shortened by 2 bases and J by 1 base, with 5 bases between the two germline ends. The CDR3 bases are TGTGCCAGCAGTTTAAGGGTTAACTATGGCTACACCTTC. Translating it yields CASSLRVNYGYTF.

Only one count was recorded for this clone. The rearrangement uses TRBV24-1 and TRBJ1-6, with D uncertain. V was cut by 4 bases and J by 7 bases, with 10 bases left in between. The germline V gene has CDR1 KGHDR and CDR2 SFDVKD. This CDR3 contains 14 residues. The CDR3 region has the DNA TGTGCCACCAGTGAACCGTTTGAAAATTCACCCCTCCACTTT. Its protein is CATSEPFENSPLHF.

The chain uses TRBV19 and TRBJ2-7, with D unclear. The germline V and J ends were trimmed by 6 bases and 6 bases, with 18 bases remaining between them. This CDR3 has 14 amino acids. CDR1 and CDR2 from the germline V gene are LNHDA and SQIVND (reference sequence). CDR3 coding DNA: TGTGCCAGTAGCTTAGCCTCCCGAGGCGCCGAGCAGTACTTC. Protein product: CASSLASRGAEQYF. The full variable domain, its missing parts supplied by reference TRBV19 and TRBJ2-7, is DGGITQSPKYLFRKEGQNVTLSCEQNLNHDAMYWYRQDPGQGLRLIYYSQIVNDFQKGDIAEGYSVSREKKESFPLTVTSAQKNPTAFYLCASSLASRGAEQYFGPGTRLTVT.

The rearrangement links TRBV4-3 to TRBJ1-6; no clear D gene. Germline lookup yields CDR1 LGHNA and CDR2 YSLEER. Between the trimmed V and J ends, which lost 0 bases and 14 bases, there was a span of 14 bases. CDR3 length: 14 residues. This CDR3 is CASSQDLQRLALHF. CDR3 nucleotides: TGCGCCAGCAGCCAAGATCTACAGAGGCTGGCCCTCCACTTT.

The chain employs TRBV6-5 and TRBJ1-3; 7 bases map to TRBD1. The germline V gene has CDR1 MNHEY and CDR2 SVGAGI. This CDR3 is built from 13 residues. V lost 8 bases, J lost 4 bases, and 5 bases stayed unmatched. The DNA of the CDR3 is TGTGCCAGCGAAGGGGGCGACGGAAACACCATATATTTT. Translation: CASEGGDGNTIYF.